This is a list of T cell receptor beta chains from one sample in a study of somatic mutations in cytotoxic T cells in rheumatoid arthritis. TCRdb's copy holds only in-frame clones and misses some; the assay was immunoSEQ multiplex PCR. This table has tens of thousands of clones, 85% to 90% appearing once. Sequenced sample: CD8+ T cells sorted from blood. The receptors were sampled from an adult with rheumatoid arthritis. The CDR3 runs from the conserved cysteine through the conserved F or W. A D gene is named only where the DNA matches it firmly. A row's size may be missing; if present it is once, few, many or a size class.

D gene | J gene | clone size | V gene | CDR3 protein | CDR3 DNA
TRBD1 | TRBJ2-1 | - | TRBV19 | CASNSGQGIPSYNEQFF | TGTGCCAGTAACTCTGGACAGGGAATTCCCTCCTACAATGAGCAGTTCTTC
- | TRBJ2-1 | - | TRBV5-1 | CASSFESVDYNEQFF | TGCGCCAGCAGCTTCGAGTCGGTTGACTACAATGAGCAGTTCTTC
- | TRBJ2-7 | once | TRBV23-1 | CATDGQGHSYEQYF | TGCGCCACCGACGGGCAGGGCCATTCCTACGAGCAGTACTTC
- | TRBJ2-1 | few | TRBV10-3 | CAVAGVEPSYNEQFF | TGTGCCGTAGCCGGGGTCGAACCGTCCTACAATGAGCAGTTCTTC
- | TRBJ1-4 | - | TRBV4-1 | CASSQVNPSREKLFF | TGCGCCAGCAGCCAAGTGAACCCGTCGCGAGAAAAACTGTTTTTT
- | TRBJ2-1 | once | TRBV27 | CASSSWTDYNEQFF | TGTGCCAGCAGTTCCTGGACGGATTACAATGAGCAGTTCTTC
TRBD1 | TRBJ2-7 | few | TRBV7-9 | CASSPRTGLYEQYF | TGTGCCAGCAGCCCTAGGACAGGGCTCTACGAGCAGTACTTC
TRBD2 | TRBJ2-5 | - | TRBV29-1 | CSVEIAGGQETQYF | TGCAGCGTTGAAATAGCGGGGGGTCAAGAGACCCAGTACTTC
- | TRBJ2-3 | - | TRBV6-4 | CASSEETDFYTQYF | TGTGCCAGCAGTGAAGAGACAGATTTTTATACGCAGTATTTT
TRBD2 | TRBJ2-7 | - | TRBV27 | CASSPEIAGSSYEQYF | TGTGCCAGCAGTCCGGAAATAGCGGGGAGCTCCTACGAGCAGTACTTC
- | TRBJ2-3 | - | TRBV5-6 | CASSQQANTQYF | TGTGCCAGCAGCCAACAGGCTAATACGCAGTATTTT
- | TRBJ2-1 | - | TRBV27 | CASSSNRGLGNNEQFF | TGTGCCAGCAGTTCGAACAGGGGACTAGGGAACAATGAGCAGTTCTTC
- | TRBJ2-7 | - | TRBV28 | CASSLPGASYEQYF | TGTGCCAGCAGTTTGCCCGGGGCGAGCTACGAGCAGTACTTC
TRBD1 | TRBJ1-4 | - | TRBV7-2 | CASSSFRGLNEKLFF | TGTGCCAGCAGCTCTTTCAGGGGGCTCAATGAAAAACTGTTTTTT
- | TRBJ1-4 | few | TRBV4-1 | CASSGRTDEKLFF | TGCGCCAGCAGCGGAAGGACAGATGAAAAACTGTTTTTT
TRBD1 | TRBJ2-1 | - | TRBV7-2 | CASSLDRASYNEQFF | TGTGCCAGCAGCCTCGACAGGGCGTCCTACAATGAGCAGTTCTTC
TRBD2 | TRBJ2-1 | - | TRBV9 | CASSVGSAGGNEQFF | TGTGCCAGCAGCGTAGGGTCAGCGGGAGGGAATGAGCAGTTCTTC
- | TRBJ2-7 | once | TRBV7-9 | CASSPTPREQYF | TGTGCCAGCAGCCCAACGCCGCGCGAGCAGTACTTC
- | TRBJ2-4 | - | TRBV4-1 | CASSLSGVDLDPIQYF | TGCGCCAGCAGCCTCTCCGGGGTGGACTTAGATCCCATTCAGTACTTC
- | TRBJ2-7 | - | TRBV7-3 | CASSLSSQGGYEQYF | TGTGCCAGCAGCTTAAGTTCGCAGGGGGGCTACGAGCAGTACTTC
TRBD1 | TRBJ1-3 | once | TRBV4-1 | CASSPRQGPPNSGNTIYF | TGCGCCAGCAGCCCTCGACAGGGTCCCCCAAACTCTGGAAACACCATATATTTT
- | TRBJ2-5 | - | TRBV6-6 | CASSYSRQPQETQYF | TGTGCCAGCAGTTACTCGAGACAGCCTCAAGAGACCCAGTACTTC
- | TRBJ2-7 | - | TRBV5-1 | CASSADLPYEQYF | TGCGCCAGCAGCGCCGACCTACCCTACGAGCAGTACTTC
- | TRBJ1-1 | - | TRBV27 | CASSFQGSNTEAFF | TGTGCCAGCAGTTTCCAGGGGTCGAACACTGAAGCTTTCTTT
TRBD1 | TRBJ2-1 | - | TRBV28 | CASSQPRDSYNEQFF | TGTGCCAGCAGTCAACCCCGGGACAGCTACAATGAGCAGTTCTTC
- | TRBJ1-2 | - | TRBV5-8 | CASSLLLLESDYGYTF | TGTGCCAGCAGCTTACTTTTATTGGAGTCCGACTATGGCTACACCTTC
- | TRBJ2-3 | once | TRBV18 | CASSPPERVSTQYF | TGTGCCAGCTCACCACCGGAACGGGTGTCCACGCAGTATTTT
- | TRBJ2-3 | - | TRBV4-2 | CASSQGQRTRADTQYF | TGTGCCAGCAGCCAAGGACAGAGAACGAGGGCAGATACGCAGTATTTT
- | TRBJ1-4 | - | TRBV6-5 | CASRIGTDEFF | TGTGCCAGCAGGATTGGGACGGACGAATTTTTT
TRBD1 | TRBJ1-5 | few | TRBV6-1 | CASSQGQENQPQHF | TGTGCCAGCAGCCAAGGACAGGAGAATCAGCCCCAGCATTTT
- | TRBJ1-2 | - | TRBV4-2 | CASSQEWEGNYGYTF | TGTGCCAGCAGCCAAGAGTGGGAGGGGAACTATGGCTACACCTTC
- | TRBJ1-2 | - | TRBV7-9 | CASSPATHYGYTF | TGTGCCAGCAGCCCCGCGACACATTATGGCTACACCTTC
TRBD1 | TRBJ2-5 | - | TRBV7-3 | CASSLSGTGQETQYF | TGTGCCAGCAGCTTAAGTGGGACAGGCCAAGAGACCCAGTACTTC
- | TRBJ2-1 | - | TRBV29-1 | CSVPELNRPNEQFF | TGCAGCGTTCCGGAACTCAATAGGCCCAATGAGCAGTTCTTC
- | TRBJ2-1 | - | TRBV9 | CASSVEMGSYNEQFF | TGTGCCAGCAGCGTAGAAATGGGCTCCTACAATGAGCAGTTCTTC
TRBD2 | TRBJ2-3 | - | TRBV7-3 | CASSSVASGESTDTQYF | TGTGCCAGCAGCTCTGTGGCTAGCGGGGAGAGCACAGATACGCAGTATTTT
- | TRBJ2-7 | - | TRBV19 | CASSIQWTPYEQYF | TGTGCCAGTAGTATACAATGGACACCCTACGAGCAGTACTTC
TRBD2 | TRBJ2-1 | - | TRBV5-6 | CASSLGLAFNEQFF | TGTGCCAGCAGCTTGGGACTAGCGTTCAATGAGCAGTTCTTC
- | TRBJ1-1 | - | TRBV5-5 | CASSLLLWSTEAFF | TGTGCCAGCAGCTTGCTCCTGTGGAGCACTGAAGCTTTCTTT
- | TRBJ1-4 | - | TRBV27 | CASSLIGRGNEKLFF | TGTGCCAGCAGTTTAATAGGACGGGGTAATGAAAAACTGTTTTTT
- | TRBJ2-1 | - | TRBV19 | CASSIGHGSYNEQFF | TGTGCCAGTAGTATTGGTCACGGCTCTTACAATGAGCAGTTCTTC
- | TRBJ2-7 | - | TRBV7-8 | CASSPYRDTSPEQYF | TGTGCCAGCAGCCCCTATAGGGACACTTCACCCGAGCAGTACTTC
- | TRBJ2-7 | - | TRBV10-1 | CASSAESLEQYF | TGCGCCAGCAGTGCCGAGAGTCTTGAGCAGTACTTC
- | TRBJ2-4 | - | TRBV4-2 | CASSQDYGGGLRIQYF | TGTGCCAGCAGCCAAGATTATGGCGGGGGCCTCAGAATTCAGTACTTC
- | TRBJ1-2 | - | TRBV25-1 | CASQLGGGYTF | TGTGCCAGCCAATTGGGAGGTGGCTACACCTTC
TRBD1 | TRBJ2-5 | - | TRBV5-4 | CASRFTGEGETQYF | TGTGCCAGCAGATTCACAGGGGAAGGAGAGACCCAGTACTTC
- | TRBJ1-3 | - | TRBV19 | CASSIASGNTIYF | TGTGCCAGTAGTATAGCCTCTGGAAACACCATATATTTT
- | TRBJ1-3 | - | TRBV9 | CASSLQSNSGNTIYF | TGTGCCAGCAGTTTACAGAGCAACTCTGGAAACACCATATATTTT
TRBD2 | TRBJ2-4 | - | TRBV10-1 | CASSELAGDHIQYF | TGCGCCAGCAGTGAACTAGCGGGAGATCACATTCAGTACTTC
TRBD1 | TRBJ2-7 | - | TRBV5-5 | CASRLDRGDSYEQYF | TGTGCCAGCAGACTCGACAGGGGGGACTCCTACGAGCAGTACTTC
- | TRBJ1-2 | - | TRBV6-5 | CASSYSMGAEGYTF | TGTGCCAGCAGTTACTCGATGGGGGCAGAGGGCTACACCTTC